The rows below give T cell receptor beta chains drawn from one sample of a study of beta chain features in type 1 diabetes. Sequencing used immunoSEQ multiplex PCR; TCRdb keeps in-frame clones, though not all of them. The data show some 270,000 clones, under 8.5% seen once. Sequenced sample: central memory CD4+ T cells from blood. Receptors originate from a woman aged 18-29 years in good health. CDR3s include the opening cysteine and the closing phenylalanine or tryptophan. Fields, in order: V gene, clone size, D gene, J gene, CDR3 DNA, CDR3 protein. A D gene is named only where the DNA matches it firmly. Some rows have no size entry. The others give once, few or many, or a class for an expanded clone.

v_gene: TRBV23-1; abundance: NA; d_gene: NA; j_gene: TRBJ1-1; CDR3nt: TGCGCCAGCAGTCAATCGACAGTCTACACTGAAGCTTTCTTT; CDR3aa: CASSQSTVYTEAFF
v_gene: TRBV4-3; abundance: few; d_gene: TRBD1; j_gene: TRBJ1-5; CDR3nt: TGCGCCAGCAGCTTAAACAGGGGAAATCAGCCCCAGCATTTT; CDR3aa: CASSLNRGNQPQHF
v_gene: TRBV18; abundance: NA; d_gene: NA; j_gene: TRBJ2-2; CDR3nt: TGTGCCAGCTCACCGGGAAGGAGTGACACCGGGGAGCTGTTTTTT; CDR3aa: CASSPGRSDTGELFF
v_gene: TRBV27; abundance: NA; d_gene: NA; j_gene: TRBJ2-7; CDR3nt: TGTGCCGCAGGGTCAGGCGAGCAGTACTTC; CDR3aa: CAAGSGEQYF
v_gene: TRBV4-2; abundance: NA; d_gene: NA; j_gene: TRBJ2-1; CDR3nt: TGTGCCAGCAGCCAAGGGACTGATGAGTTCTTC; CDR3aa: CASSQGTDEFF
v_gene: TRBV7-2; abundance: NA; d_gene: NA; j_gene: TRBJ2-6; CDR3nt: TGTGCCAGCAGCTTAATGGACGGGGCCAACGTCCTGACTTTC; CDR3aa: CASSLMDGANVLTF
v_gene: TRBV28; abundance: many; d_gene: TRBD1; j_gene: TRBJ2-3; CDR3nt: TGTGCCAGCAGTTCCCCGGGACAGGGGAAAACAGATACGCAGTATTTT; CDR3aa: CASSSPGQGKTDTQYF
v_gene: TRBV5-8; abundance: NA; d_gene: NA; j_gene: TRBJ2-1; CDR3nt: TGTGCCAGCAGTTCTGGCCCGACTCAGTTCTTC; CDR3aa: CASSSGPTQFF
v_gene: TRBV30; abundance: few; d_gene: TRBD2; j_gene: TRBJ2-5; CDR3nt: TGTGCCTGGAGTGCGGCGGGGACTAGCGGGAGCTGGAGGGAGACCCAGTACTTC; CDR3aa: CAWSAAGTSGSWRETQYF
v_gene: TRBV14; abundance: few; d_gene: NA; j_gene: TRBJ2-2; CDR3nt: TGTGCCAGCAGCTCCCGACAGACCACAAGTAACACCGGGGAGCTGTTTTTT; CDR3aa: CASSSRQTTSNTGELFF
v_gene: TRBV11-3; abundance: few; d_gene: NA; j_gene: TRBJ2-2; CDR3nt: TGTGCCAGCAGCTTATCCGGTCAGGGGGGGACCGGGGAGCTGTTTTTT; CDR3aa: CASSLSGQGGTGELFF
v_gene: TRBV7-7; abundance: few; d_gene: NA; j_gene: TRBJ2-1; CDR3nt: TGTGCCAGCAGCATCGGGACTCTGGGGTACAACAATGAGCAGTTCTTC; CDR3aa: CASSIGTLGYNNEQFF
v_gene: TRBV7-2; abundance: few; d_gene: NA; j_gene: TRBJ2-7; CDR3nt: TGTGCCAGCAGCAAGCTCCGGGATTACGAGCAGTACTTC; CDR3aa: CASSKLRDYEQYF
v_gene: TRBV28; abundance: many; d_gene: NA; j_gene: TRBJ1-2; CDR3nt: TGTGCCAGCAGCAACCTTTATGGCTACACCTTC; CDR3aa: CASSNLYGYTF
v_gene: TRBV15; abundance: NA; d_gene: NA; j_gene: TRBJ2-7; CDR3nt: TGTGCCACCAGCAGAGTGGCTAGTACCCACGAGCAGTACTTC; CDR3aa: CATSRVASTHEQYF
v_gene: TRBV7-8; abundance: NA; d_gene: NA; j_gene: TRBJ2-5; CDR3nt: TGTGCCAGCAGCTTAGTCCGGGGGACCCAGTACTTC; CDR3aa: CASSLVRGTQYF
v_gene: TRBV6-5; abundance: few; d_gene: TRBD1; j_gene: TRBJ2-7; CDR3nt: TGTGCCAGCAGTCGACAGGGCTCCTACGAGCAGTACTTC; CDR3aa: CASSRQGSYEQYF
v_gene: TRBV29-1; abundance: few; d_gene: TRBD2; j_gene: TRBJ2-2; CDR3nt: TGCAGCGTGGAAAAGCGGGGGAACACCGGGGAGCTGTTTTTT; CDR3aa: CSVEKRGNTGELFF
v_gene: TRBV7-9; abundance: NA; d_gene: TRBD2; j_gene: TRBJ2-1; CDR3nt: TGTGCCAGCGCCTCGAGTCCCCCGGGAGGGAATCACAATGAGCAGTTCTTC; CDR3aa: CASASSPPGGNHNEQFF
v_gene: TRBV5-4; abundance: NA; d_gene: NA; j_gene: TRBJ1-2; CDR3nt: TGTGCCAGCAGCTTGCCCCAGTCCTATGGCTACACCTTC; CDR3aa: CASSLPQSYGYTF
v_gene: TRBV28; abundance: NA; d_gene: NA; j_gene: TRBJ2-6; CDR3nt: TGTGCCAGCGCGAGTGCCTCCGGGGCCAACGTCCTGACTTTC; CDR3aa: CASASASGANVLTF
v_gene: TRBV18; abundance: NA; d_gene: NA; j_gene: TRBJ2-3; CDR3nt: TGTGCCAGCTCACCCTCGATGGCTAGCGGCACAGATACGCAGTATTTT; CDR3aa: CASSPSMASGTDTQYF
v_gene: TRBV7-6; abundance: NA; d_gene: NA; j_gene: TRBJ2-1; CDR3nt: TGTGCCAGCAGCACAGGGTCTCGGCAGTTCTTC; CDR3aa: CASSTGSRQFF
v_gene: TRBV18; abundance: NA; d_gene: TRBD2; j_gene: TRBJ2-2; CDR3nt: TGTGCCAGCTCACCACAGGTGGCTAGCGGACCACGTGCAACCGGGGAGCTGTTTTTT; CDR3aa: CASSPQVASGPRATGELFF
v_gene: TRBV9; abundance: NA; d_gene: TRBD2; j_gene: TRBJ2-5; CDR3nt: TGTGCCAGCAGCGTAGGGTTGGCTAGCGGGGGGCAAGAGACCCAGTACTTC; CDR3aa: CASSVGLASGGQETQYF
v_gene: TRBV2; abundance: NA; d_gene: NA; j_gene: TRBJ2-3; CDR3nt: TGTGCCAGCAGAGCGGAAAGCACAGATACGCAGTATTTT; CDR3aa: CASRAESTDTQYF
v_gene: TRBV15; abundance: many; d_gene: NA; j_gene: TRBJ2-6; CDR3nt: TGTGCCACCAGCAGAGATCGGGCGGCAGGGGCCAACGTCCTGACTTTC; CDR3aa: CATSRDRAAGANVLTF
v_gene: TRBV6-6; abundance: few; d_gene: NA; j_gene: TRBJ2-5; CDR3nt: TGTGCCAGCAGTAGAGGGGTTCGAAAAGAGACCCAGTACTTC; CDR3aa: CASSRGVRKETQYF
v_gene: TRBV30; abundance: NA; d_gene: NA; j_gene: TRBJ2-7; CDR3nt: TGTGCCTGCACACAGCCGTACAGTAACGCGGGACGCGAGCAGTACTTC; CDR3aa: CACTQPYSNAGREQYF
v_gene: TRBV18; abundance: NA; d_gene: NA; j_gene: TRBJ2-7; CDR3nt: TGTGCCAGCTCAGAGGGGCACTACGAGCAGTACTTC; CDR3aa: CASSEGHYEQYF
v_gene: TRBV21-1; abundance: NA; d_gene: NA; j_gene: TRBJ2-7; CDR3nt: TGTGCCAGCAGCATCGGGACTAGCGGGAGGCACGAGCAGTACTTC; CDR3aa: CASSIGTSGRHEQYF
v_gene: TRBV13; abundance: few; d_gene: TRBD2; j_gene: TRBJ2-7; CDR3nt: TGTGCCAGCAGCTCAGGGGGGACTAGCGGGAGATATGACGAGCAGTACTTC; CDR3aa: CASSSGGTSGRYDEQYF
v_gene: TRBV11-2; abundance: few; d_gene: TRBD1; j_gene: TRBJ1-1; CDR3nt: TGTGCCAGCAGAGCCGATTCAGGGGGCACAGCTTTCTTT; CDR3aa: CASRADSGGTAFF
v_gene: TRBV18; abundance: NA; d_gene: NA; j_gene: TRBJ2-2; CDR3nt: TGTGCCAGCTCACCACCCCAACAGGGGAACACCGGGGAGCTGTTTTTT; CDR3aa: CASSPPQQGNTGELFF
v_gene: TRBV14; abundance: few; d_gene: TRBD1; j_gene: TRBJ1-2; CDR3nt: TGTGCCAGCAGCCAAATGGGGACAGCCACCCATGGCTACACCTTC; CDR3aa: CASSQMGTATHGYTF
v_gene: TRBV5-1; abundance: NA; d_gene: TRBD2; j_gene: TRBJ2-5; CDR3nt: TGCGCCAGCCGACCGGGACTAAACCAAGAGACCCAGTACTTC; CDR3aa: CASRPGLNQETQYF
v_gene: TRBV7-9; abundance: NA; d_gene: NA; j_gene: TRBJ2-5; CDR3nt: TGTGCCAGCAGCGACAGTGCGATCGAGACCCAGTACTTC; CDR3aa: CASSDSAIETQYF
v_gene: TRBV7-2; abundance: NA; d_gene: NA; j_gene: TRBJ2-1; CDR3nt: TGTGCCAGCAGCTTAAGCCTCCTCGGGCCCCATGAGCAGTTCTTC; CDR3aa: CASSLSLLGPHEQFF
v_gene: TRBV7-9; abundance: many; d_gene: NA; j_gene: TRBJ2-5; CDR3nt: TGTGCCAGCAGCTTAGAACAGGGCGTAGAGACCCAGTACTTC; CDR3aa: CASSLEQGVETQYF
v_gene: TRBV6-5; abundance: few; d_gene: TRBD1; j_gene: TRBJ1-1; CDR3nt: TGTGCCAGCCGGGGACAGGCGAACACTGAAGCTTTCTTT; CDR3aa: CASRGQANTEAFF
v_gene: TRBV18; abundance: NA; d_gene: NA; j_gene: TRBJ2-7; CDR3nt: TGTGCCAGCTCACCAGACAGAGCCGGGGAGCAGTACTTC; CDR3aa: CASSPDRAGEQYF
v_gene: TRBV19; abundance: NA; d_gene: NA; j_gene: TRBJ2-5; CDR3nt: TGTGCCAGTAGCATGGGACTCCAAGAGACCCAGTACTTC; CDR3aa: CASSMGLQETQYF
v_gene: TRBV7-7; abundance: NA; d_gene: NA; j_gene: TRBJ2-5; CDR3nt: TGTGCCAGCAGCTTAGGGGTAGGGGCAGAGACCCAGTACTTC; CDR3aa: CASSLGVGAETQYF
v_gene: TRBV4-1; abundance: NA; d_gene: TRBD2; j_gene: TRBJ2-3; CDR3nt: TGCGCCAGCAGCCAAGATCCGAGCGGGGTAGATACGCAGTATTTT; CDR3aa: CASSQDPSGVDTQYF
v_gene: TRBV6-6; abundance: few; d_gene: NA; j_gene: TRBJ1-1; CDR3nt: TGTGCCAGCAGTTCCGGCAGGAACACTGAAGCTTTCTTT; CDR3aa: CASSSGRNTEAFF
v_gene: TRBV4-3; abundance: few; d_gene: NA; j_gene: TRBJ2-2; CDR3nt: TGCGCCAGCAGCCAAGTTTCAGGGGGGGCCGGGGAGCTGTTTTTT; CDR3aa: CASSQVSGGAGELFF
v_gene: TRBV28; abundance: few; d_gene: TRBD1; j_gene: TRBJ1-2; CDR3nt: TGTGCCAGCACCGTACAGGGGGCCTATGGCTACACCTTC; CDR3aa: CASTVQGAYGYTF
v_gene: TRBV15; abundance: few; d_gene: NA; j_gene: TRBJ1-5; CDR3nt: TGTGCCACCAGCAGAGATGAAGGGGATCAGCCCCAGCATTTT; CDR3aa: CATSRDEGDQPQHF
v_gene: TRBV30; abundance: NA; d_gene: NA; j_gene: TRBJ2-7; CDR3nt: TGTGCCTGTGACGGATCAACCTACGAGCAGTACTTC; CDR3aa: CACDGSTYEQYF
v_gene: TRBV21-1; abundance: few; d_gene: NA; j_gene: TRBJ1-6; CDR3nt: TGTGCCAGCAGCATCCACAGGGGACTATATAATTCACCCCTCCACTTT; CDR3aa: CASSIHRGLYNSPLHF
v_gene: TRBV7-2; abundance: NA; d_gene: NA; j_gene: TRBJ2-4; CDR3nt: TGTGCCAGCAGCCAAGATGGACACAGGGTCCTAAACATTCAGTACTTC; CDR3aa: CASSQDGHRVLNIQYF
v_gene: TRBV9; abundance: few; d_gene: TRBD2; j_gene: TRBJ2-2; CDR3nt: TGTGCCAGCAGCCCCCGGGGGGGCGGGAACACCGGGGAGCTGTTTTTT; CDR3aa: CASSPRGGGNTGELFF
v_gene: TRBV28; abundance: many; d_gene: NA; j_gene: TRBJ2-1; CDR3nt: TGTGCCAGCAGTCTCACGGGGCTCAGGTTCTTC; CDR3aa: CASSLTGLRFF